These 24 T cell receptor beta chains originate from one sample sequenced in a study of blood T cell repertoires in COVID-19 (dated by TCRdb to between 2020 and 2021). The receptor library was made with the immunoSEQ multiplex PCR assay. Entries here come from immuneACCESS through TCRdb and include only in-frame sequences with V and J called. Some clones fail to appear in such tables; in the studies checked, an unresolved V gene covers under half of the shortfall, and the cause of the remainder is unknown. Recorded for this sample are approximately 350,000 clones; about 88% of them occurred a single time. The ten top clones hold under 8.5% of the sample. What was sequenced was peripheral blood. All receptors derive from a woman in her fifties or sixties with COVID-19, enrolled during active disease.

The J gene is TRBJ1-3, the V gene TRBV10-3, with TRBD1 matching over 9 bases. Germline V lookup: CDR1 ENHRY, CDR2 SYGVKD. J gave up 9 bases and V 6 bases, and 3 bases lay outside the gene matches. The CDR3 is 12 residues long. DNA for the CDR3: TGTGCCATCAGCGGACAGGGGAGCACCATATATTTT. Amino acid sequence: CAISGQGSTIYF.

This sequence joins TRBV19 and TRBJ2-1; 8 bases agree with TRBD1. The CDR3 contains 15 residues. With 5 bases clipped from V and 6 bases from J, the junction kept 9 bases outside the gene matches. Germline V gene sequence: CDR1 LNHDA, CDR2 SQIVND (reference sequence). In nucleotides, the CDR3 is TGTGCCAGTAGTCCCTGGACAGGGAAGGGCAATGAGCAGTTCTTC. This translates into CASSPWTGKGNEQFF.

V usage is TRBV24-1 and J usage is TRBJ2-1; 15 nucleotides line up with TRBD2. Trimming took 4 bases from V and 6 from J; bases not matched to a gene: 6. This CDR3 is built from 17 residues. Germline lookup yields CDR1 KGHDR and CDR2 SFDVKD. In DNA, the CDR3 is TGTGCCACCAGTGACCCTGGGACTAGCGGGGGGCTCAATGAGCAGTTCTTC. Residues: CATSDPGTSGGLNEQFF.

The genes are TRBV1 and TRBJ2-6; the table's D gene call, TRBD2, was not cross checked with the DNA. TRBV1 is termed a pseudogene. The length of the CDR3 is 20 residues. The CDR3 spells CTSSQDRASGGVSGANVLTF. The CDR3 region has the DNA TGCACCAGCAGCCAAGATAGAGCTAGCGGGGGTGTCTCTGGGGCCAACGTCCTGACTTTC.

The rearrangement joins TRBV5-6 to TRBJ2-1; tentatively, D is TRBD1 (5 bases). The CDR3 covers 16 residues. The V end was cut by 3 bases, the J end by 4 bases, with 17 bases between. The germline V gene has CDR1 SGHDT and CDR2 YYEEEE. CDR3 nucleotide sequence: TGTGCCAGCAGCTCCCTAGGACACACTCTTTACAATGAGCAGTTCTTC. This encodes CASSSLGHTLYNEQFF.

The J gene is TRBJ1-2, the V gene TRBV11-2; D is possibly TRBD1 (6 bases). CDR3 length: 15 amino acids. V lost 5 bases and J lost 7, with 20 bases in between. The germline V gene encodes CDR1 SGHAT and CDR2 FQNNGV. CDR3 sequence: CASSPGTTIPSGYTF. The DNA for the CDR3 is TGTGCCAGCAGCCCCGGGACAACTATTCCGAGTGGCTACACCTTC.

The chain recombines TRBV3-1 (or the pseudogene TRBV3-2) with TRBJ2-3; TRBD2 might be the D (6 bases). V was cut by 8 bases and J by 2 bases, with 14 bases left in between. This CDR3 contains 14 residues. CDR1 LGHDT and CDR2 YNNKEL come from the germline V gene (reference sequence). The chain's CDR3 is CASGFSGSTDTQYF. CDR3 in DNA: TGTGCCAGCGGATTTAGCGGCTCCACAGATACGCAGTATTTT.

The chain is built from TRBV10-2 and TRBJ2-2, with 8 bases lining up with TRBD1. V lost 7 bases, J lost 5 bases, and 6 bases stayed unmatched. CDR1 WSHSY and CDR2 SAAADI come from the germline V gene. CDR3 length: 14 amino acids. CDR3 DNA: TGCGCCAGCAAAGGACAGGGTGAAACCGGGGAGCTGTTTTTT. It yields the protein CASKGQGETGELFF.

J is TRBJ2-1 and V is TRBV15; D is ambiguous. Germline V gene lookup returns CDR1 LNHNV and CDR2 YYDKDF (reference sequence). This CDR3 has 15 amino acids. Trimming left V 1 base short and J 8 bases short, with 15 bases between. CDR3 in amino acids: CATSRAPAVGYEQFF. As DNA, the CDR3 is TGTGCCACCAGCAGAGCCCCGGCGGTTGGATATGAGCAGTTCTTC.

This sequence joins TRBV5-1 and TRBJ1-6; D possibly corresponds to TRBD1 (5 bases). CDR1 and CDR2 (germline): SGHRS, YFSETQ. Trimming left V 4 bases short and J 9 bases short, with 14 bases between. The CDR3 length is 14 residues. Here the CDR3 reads CASSLQGTSSPLHF. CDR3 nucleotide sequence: TGCGCCAGCAGCCTCCAGGGTACCTCTTCACCCCTCCACTTT. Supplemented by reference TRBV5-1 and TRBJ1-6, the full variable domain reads KAGVTQTPRYLIKTRGQQVTLSCSPISGHRSVSWYQQTPGQGLQFLFEYFSETQRNKGNFPGRFSGRQFSNSRSEMNVSTLELGDSALYLCASSLQGTSSPLHFGNGTRLTVT.

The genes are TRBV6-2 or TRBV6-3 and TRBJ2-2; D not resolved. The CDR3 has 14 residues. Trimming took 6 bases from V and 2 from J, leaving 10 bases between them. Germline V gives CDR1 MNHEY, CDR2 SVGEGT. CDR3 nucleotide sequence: TGTGCCAGCAGCCGCCGGAGTAACACCGGGGAGCTGTTTTTT. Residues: CASSRRSNTGELFF.

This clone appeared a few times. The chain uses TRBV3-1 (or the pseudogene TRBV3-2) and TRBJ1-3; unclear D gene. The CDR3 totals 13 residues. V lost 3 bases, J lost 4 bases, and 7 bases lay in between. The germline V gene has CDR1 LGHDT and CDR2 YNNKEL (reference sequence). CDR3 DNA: TGTGCCAGCAGCCATGACGGGGGAAACACCATATATTTT. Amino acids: CASSHDGGNTIYF.

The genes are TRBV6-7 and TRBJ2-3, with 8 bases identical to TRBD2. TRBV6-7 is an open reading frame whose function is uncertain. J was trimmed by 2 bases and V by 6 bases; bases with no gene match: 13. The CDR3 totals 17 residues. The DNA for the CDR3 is TGTGCCAGCAGACCCTGCGGGGGGCAGTCCTCCACAGATACGCAGTATTTT. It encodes CASRPCGGQSSTDTQYF.

In nucleotides, the CDR3 is TGCAGTGCTAGTCGGGCTAGCGGGGGGACTAGCACAGATACGCAGTATTTT. Encoded protein: CSASRASGGTSTDTQYF. The chain has TRBV20-1 and TRBJ2-3; 11 bases fit TRBD2. With V trimmed by 3 bases and J by 0 bases, 8 bases remained unmatched. The CDR3 sequence is 17 residues long. The germline V gene has CDR1 DFQATT and CDR2 SNEGSKA (reference sequence).

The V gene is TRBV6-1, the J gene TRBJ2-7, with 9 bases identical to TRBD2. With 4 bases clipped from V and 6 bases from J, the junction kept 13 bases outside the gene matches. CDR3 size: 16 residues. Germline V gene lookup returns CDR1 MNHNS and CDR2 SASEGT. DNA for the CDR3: TGTGCCAGCAGTGCGGGAATGGCGGGGGGGCGAGGCGAGCAGTACTTC. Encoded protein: CASSAGMAGGRGEQYF.

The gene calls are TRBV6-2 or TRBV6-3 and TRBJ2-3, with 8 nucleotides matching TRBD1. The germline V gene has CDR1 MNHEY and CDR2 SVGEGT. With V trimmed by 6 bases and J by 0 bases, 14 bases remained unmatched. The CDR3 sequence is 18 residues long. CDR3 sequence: CASSLTFPGQASTDTQYF. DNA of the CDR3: TGTGCCAGCAGCCTTACCTTCCCGGGACAGGCGAGCACAGATACGCAGTATTTT.

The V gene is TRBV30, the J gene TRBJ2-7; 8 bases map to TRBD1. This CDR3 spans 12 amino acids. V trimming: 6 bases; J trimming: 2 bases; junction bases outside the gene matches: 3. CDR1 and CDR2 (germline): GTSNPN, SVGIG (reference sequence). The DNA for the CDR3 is TGTGCCTGCTCGACAGGGGCCTACGAGCAGTACTTC. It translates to CACSTGAYEQYF.

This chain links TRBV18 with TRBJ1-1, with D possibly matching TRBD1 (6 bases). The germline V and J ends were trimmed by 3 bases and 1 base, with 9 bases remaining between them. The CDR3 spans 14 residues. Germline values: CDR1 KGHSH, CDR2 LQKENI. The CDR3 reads CASSPGHQNTEAFF. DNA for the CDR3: TGTGCCAGCTCACCGGGACACCAGAACACTGAAGCTTTCTTT.

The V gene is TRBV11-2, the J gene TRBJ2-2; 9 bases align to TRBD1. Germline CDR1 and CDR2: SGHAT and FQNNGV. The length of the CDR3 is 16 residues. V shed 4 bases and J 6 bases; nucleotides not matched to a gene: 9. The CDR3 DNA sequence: TGTGCCAGCAGCTCCCGGGACAGGGATCTTTCCGGGGAGCTGTTTTTT. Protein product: CASSSRDRDLSGELFF.

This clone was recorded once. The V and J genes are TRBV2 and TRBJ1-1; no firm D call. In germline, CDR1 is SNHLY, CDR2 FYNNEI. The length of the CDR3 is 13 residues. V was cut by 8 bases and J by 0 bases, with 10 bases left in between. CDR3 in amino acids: CASGGGLNTEAFF. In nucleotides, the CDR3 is TGTGCCAGCGGCGGTGGCTTGAACACTGAAGCTTTCTTT.

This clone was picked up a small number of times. The CDR3 DNA reads TGTGCCAGCAGCGCCCTCCCGGGGACTGAAGCTTTCTTT. Its translation is CASSALPGTEAFF. This chain uses TRBV9 with TRBJ1-1; D remains unclear. There are 13 residues in the CDR3. The germline V and J ends were trimmed by 3 bases and 5 bases, with 11 bases remaining between them. Germline CDR1 is SGDLS and CDR2 is YYNGEE.

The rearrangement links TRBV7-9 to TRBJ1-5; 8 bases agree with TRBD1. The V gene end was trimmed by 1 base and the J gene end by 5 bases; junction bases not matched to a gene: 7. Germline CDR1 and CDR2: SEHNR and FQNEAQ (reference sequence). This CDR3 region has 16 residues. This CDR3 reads CASSLGQGAIDQPQHF. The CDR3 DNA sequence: TGTGCCAGCAGCTTAGGTCAGGGGGCCATCGATCAGCCCCAGCATTTT.

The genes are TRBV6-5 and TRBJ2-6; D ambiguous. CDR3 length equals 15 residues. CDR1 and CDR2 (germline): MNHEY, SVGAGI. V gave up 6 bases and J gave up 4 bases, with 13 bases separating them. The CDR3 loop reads CASSIFGEGANVLTF. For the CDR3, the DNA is TGTGCCAGCAGCATCTTTGGAGAGGGGGCCAACGTCCTGACTTTC.

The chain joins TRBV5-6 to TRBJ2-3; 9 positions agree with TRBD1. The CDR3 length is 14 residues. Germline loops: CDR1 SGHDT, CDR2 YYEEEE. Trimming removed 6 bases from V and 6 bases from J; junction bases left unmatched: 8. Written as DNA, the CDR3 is TGTGCCAGCACCGCTGGACAGGGGAGGGATACGCAGTATTTT. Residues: CASTAGQGRDTQYF.